The T cell receptor beta chain under discussion was sequenced for a study of blood T cell repertoires in COVID-19. Overall study context: Samples representing acute and convalescent COVID-19 were sourced from the United States, Italy and Spain. PBMCs, B-cell-depleted T cells, or T cells provided the cDNA or gDNA that made up the material.

CDR3 length: 15 amino acids. The V and J ends lost 8 bases and 2 bases, in that order; junction bases with no gene match: 7. Germline CDR1 and CDR2: MDHEN and SYDVKM. Clinical history reported by participants formed the basis on which cohorts were assigned. As handled by the study authors: Reference gene primer amplification in the assay estimated nucleated cell counts. TCRdb's copy holds only in-frame clones and misses some; the assay was immunoSEQ multiplex PCR. The D gene and trimming were derived from the DNA, and the V and J assignments and clone size from that table. Of fewer than 250,000 clones listed, around nine tenths were seen once; the top ten hold under 15%.

This chain connects TRBV28 to TRBJ2-1; TRBD1 agrees at 9 bases. This receptor was identified in a woman aged 45-65 years with acute COVID-19. The source material was PBMCs or T cells enriched from blood (not recorded which). CDR3 nucleotides: TGTGCCAGCCGCATCCGGGACAGGGCCTACAATGAGCAGTTCTTC. It translates to CASRIRDRAYNEQFF.